The clone carrying this TCR beta chain was observed a few times. Its antigen is not identified. TCR beta CDR3 sequences were amplified from RNA transcripts. RT-PCR in the first round (using the HTBI primer set) targeted the TCR CDR3. TCRdb fed the multiplex PCR reads into MiXCR, producing one record per CDR3 protein. This sample has fewer than 750,000 distinct CDR3 sequences, with about 15% found just once. This sample was taken from a study of T cells in Graves' hyperthyroidism and ophthalmopathy. Broader study findings: Blood also contained most expanded thyroid clonotypes above 0.001.

Criteria for exclusion of patients were uncontrolled infection, other autoimmune disease, pregnancy or lactation. With 1 base removed from V and 5 bases from J, the gap between germline ends came to 11 bases. CDR1 and CDR2 from the germline V gene are DFQATT and SNEGSKA (reference sequence). The CDR3 is made up of 13 amino acids. This receptor was taken from a woman aged 50 to 60 with Graves' ophthalmopathy. The V and J genes are TRBV20-1 and TRBJ2-5; maybe TRBD1 (5 bases). Sequencing was done on a sample of blood. DNA for the CDR3: TGCAGTGCTAGAGGTTCAGGGCGGGAGACCCAGTACTTC. This codes for CSARGSGRETQYF.